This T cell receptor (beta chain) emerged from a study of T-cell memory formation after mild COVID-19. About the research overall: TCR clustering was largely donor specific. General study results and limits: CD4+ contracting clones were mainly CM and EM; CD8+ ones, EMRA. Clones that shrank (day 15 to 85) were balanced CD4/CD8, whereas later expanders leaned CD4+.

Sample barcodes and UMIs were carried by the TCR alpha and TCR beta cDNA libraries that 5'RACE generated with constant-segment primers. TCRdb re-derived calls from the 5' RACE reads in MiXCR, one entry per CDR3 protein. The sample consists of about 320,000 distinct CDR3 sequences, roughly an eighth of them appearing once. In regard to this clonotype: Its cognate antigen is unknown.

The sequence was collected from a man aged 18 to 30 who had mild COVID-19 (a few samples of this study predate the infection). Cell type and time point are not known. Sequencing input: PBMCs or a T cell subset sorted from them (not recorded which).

The CDR3 sequence is CSVEVSGVEQFF. The CDR3 coding sequence is TGCAGCGTTGAAGTTTCGGGGGTCGAGCAGTTCTTC. The chain uses TRBV29-1 and TRBJ2-1; maybe TRBD2 (6 bases). Germline V gene sequence: CDR1 SQVTM, CDR2 ANQGSEA. CDR3 size: 12 residues. Trimming removed 1 base at V and 10 bases at J, with 11 bases between.